The following is a T cell receptor (beta chain) sequence with its context. Its target is unknown. This sample is drawn from a study of vaccination and CD4 T cells after COVID-19. Germline V lookup: CDR1 MNHEY, CDR2 SMNVEV (reference sequence). Trimming took 6 bases from V and 5 from J; bases not matched to a gene: 18. This CDR3 contains 17 residues. The assay that was used to sequence DNA from cultured CD4+ T cells was the Oncomine TCR Beta short-read assay. One entry per CDR3 protein, called by TCRdb with MiXCR from the PCR reads. The table lists some 16,000 distinct CDR3 sequences, about three quarters of them singletons. Treatment meaning: approximately nine-day PBMC culture with coronavirus spike peptide pools or control peptides (ViraFEST assay).

The sample was CD4+ T cells from blood, cultured in vitro. This receptor was obtained from a human donor who had recovered from COVID-19. The chain employs TRBV27 and TRBJ1-1; 7 bases map to TRBD1. For the CDR3, the DNA is TGTGCCAGCAGCCCCCAATTAAGAAGGGGGCGAGGGACTGAAGCTTTCTTT. The encoded protein is CASSPQLRRGRGTEAFF.